Below, one TCR beta chain is given with its context. Germline-derived CDR1 and CDR2 are SEHNR and FQNEAQ (reference sequence). The CDR3 has 13 amino acids. V lost 6 bases, J lost 8 bases, and 13 bases lay in between. Sequenced by immunoSEQ multiplex PCR; TCRdb stores in-frame clones only, minus some. Of fewer than 75,000 clones listed, approximately 86% are singletons. Prior autoimmune disease or systemic immunosuppression barred patients. The data originate from a study of OX40 agonist ivuxolimab in advanced cancers. The sequencing used CD4+ or CD8+ T cells sorted from blood, collected in a trial of the OX40 agonist ivuxolimab. V gene TRBV7-9 combines with J gene TRBJ1-4, with D perhaps TRBD1 (6 bases). The receptor comes from an adult with an advanced solid tumor such as melanoma, head and neck, liver or kidney cancer. The CDR3 DNA is TGTGCCAGCAGTTCACGGGGGGGCGAAAAACTGTTTTTT. As protein: CASSSRGGEKLFF.